This T cell receptor (beta chain) was documented in a study of glioma-infiltrating T cells. Using RNA template, CDR3s of TCR alpha and beta were amplified with iRepertoire arm-PCR. Input was about 85-450 ng of tissue mRNA or PBMC total RNA. Via MiXCR, TCRdb re-called the multiplex PCR reads, giving one row per CDR3 protein. The table shows about 190,000 distinct CDR3 sequences, with roughly a third occurring only once. Whole-study findings and limits: Tissue and blood shared very few CDR3 sequences. Tissue-blood divergence was below expectation in non-neoplastic patients, above in gliomas.

This clonotype was seen ten or more times. Antigen specificity is unknown. The CDR3 is 16 amino acids. CDR1 and CDR2 from the germline V gene are SEHNR and FQNEAQ (reference sequence). V was clipped by 3 bases and J by 4 bases, with 18 bases between them. The V and J genes are TRBV7-9 and TRBJ1-2; possibly TRBD1 for D (5 bases). The sequenced material came from glioma tissue, nonneoplastic brain tissue, or PBMCs (not recorded which). This receptor was identified in a human donor with low-grade glioma or glioblastoma, undergoing nonglioma brain surgery, or in good health (not recorded which). DNA for the CDR3: TGTGCCAGCAGCTTTGGGGCCTTCCGATCAGGCTATGGCTACACCTTC. Protein: CASSFGAFRSGYGYTF.